These 9 T cell receptor beta chains were all obtained from the same sample, sequenced in a study of OX40 agonist ivuxolimab in advanced cancers. Using immunoSEQ multiplex PCR, the repertoire was profiled, and TCRdb retains in-frame clones only, with some absent. The sample carries tens of thousands of clones, 85% to 95% recorded once. The source was CD4+ or CD8+ T cells sorted from blood, collected in a trial of the OX40 agonist ivuxolimab. The receptors derive from an adult with an advanced solid tumor such as melanoma, head and neck, liver or kidney cancer.

The rearrangement joins TRBV10-3 to TRBJ1-3; D ambiguous. From germline, CDR1 is ENHRY and CDR2 SYGVKD. The CDR3 spans 15 residues. V was cut by 2 bases and J by 0 bases, with 8 bases left in between. The CDR3 loop reads CAISEGQISGNTIYF. CDR3 DNA: TGTGCCATCAGTGAGGGTCAGATCTCTGGAAACACCATATATTTT.

The V call is TRBV5-6, the J call TRBJ1-4; D perhaps matches TRBD1 (6 bases). The CDR3 runs 15 residues. V lost 2 bases and J 7 bases, leaving 15 bases between the germline ends. Germline V lookup: CDR1 SGHDT, CDR2 YYEEEE. The CDR3 DNA follows: TGTGCCAGCAGCTTTGGGGGCGGGGGGAGTGAAAAACTGTTTTTT. The encoded protein is CASSFGGGGSEKLFF.

V usage is TRBV21-1 and J usage is TRBJ2-5. TRBV21-1 constitutes a pseudogene. The CDR3 covers 15 residues. As DNA, the CDR3 is TGTGCCAGCAGCAAATGGTCACTGGATGTGGAGACCCAGTACTTC. It encodes CASSKWSLDVETQYF.

This chain links TRBV6-5 with TRBJ1-1; D unresolved. V lost 0 bases to trimming and J lost 10 bases, with 12 bases between them. The CDR3 consists of 13 residues. Germline V gene lookup returns CDR1 MNHEY and CDR2 SVGAGI. The CDR3 region is CASSYSVGRVAFF. Here the CDR3 DNA reads TGTGCCAGCAGTTACTCTGTCGGGCGGGTAGCTTTCTTT.

The rearrangement links TRBV2 to TRBJ1-6, with D perhaps matching TRBD1 (5 bases). The CDR3 covers 16 residues. Germline assignment: CDR1 SNHLY and CDR2 FYNNEI. V gave up 7 bases and J gave up 0 bases, with 13 bases separating them. CDR3 sequence reads: CASTEGMSSYNSPLHF. For the CDR3, the DNA is TGTGCCAGCACCGAGGGGATGAGCTCCTATAATTCACCCCTCCACTTT.

The genes are TRBV7-8 and TRBJ2-5, with D perhaps TRBD1 (5 bases). Germline V gives CDR1 SGHVS, CDR2 FQNEAQ. The CDR3 is 15 amino acids. V gave up 4 bases and J gave up 1 base, with 13 bases separating them. CDR3 DNA sequence: TGTGCCAGCAGCTCAGGAGCGACAGTCCAAGAGACCCAGTACTTC. Protein: CASSSGATVQETQYF.

The chain uses TRBV28 and TRBJ1-3, with 8 bases aligning to TRBD1. This CDR3 spans 17 amino acids. The germline V gene encodes CDR1 MDHEN and CDR2 SYDVKM. Unmatched junction bases numbered 7, after V lost 3 bases and J lost 0 bases. In DNA, the CDR3 is TGTGCCAGCAGTTTCCGGAGCAGGGGGCACTCTGGAAACACCATATATTTT. Translation: CASSFRSRGHSGNTIYF.

The V and J genes are TRBV7-6 and TRBJ2-5; tentative D call: TRBD1 (5 bases). Per germline, CDR1 SGHVS and CDR2 FNYEAQ. V was shortened by 2 bases and J by 2 bases, with 6 bases between the two germline ends. This CDR3 has 13 residues. The CDR3 is CASSLPGQETQYF. In nucleotides, the CDR3 is TGTGCCAGCAGCTTACCAGGGCAAGAGACCCAGTACTTC.

The chain carries TRBV19 and TRBJ1-2, with D uncertain. The V end was cut by 6 bases, the J end by 0 bases, with 11 bases between. The CDR3 totals 14 residues. CDR1 is LNHDA and CDR2 is SQIVND in the germline V gene (reference sequence). CDR3 sequence (DNA): TGTGCCAGTAGGTCGGATAGGCCTAACTATGGCTACACCTTC. Translated: CASRSDRPNYGYTF.